The next 28 T cell receptor beta chains were all read from a single sample in a study of CD8+ T cells in alopecia areata. Extracted from the samples, RNA was reverse transcribed into cDNA to serve as the sequencing template. Profiling relied on immunoSEQ multiplex PCR, and the TCRdb table lists in-frame clones only, not all of them. The data contain about 180,000 clones, roughly 60% of them singletons. Sample: CD4+ T cells sorted from blood, taken at week 0. Every receptor here comes from a human donor with alopecia areata.

This chain links TRBV6-5 with TRBJ2-3; D uncertain. Trimming pared 5 bases from V and 6 bases from J, leaving 15 bases between. Germline V lookup: CDR1 MNHEY, CDR2 SVGAGI. The CDR3 runs to 14 residues. For the CDR3, the DNA is TGTGCCAGCAGTGATCAGCCAAGTGGGGATACGCAGTATTTT. As protein: CASSDQPSGDTQYF.

This clone was counted between two and nine times. The DNA for the CDR3 is TGTGCCAGCAGCTTAACCCCCGGGACAGAAAATGAGCAGTTCTTC. Translating gives CASSLTPGTENEQFF. The chain has TRBV7-2 and TRBJ2-1, with TRBD1 matching 7 bases. Germline lookup yields CDR1 SGHTA and CDR2 FQGNSA. The CDR3 runs 15 residues. The junction had 8 bases not matched to a gene; V was cut back by 2 bases and J by 7 bases.

The chain recombines TRBV5-6 with TRBJ2-1; a possible D gene is TRBD2 (7 bases). In germline, CDR1 is SGHDT, CDR2 YYEEEE. This CDR3 contains 16 residues. Trimming stripped 0 bases from V and 7 bases from J, with 17 bases between. The chain's CDR3 is CASSLVPGGSVNEQFF. The CDR3 DNA follows: TGTGCCAGCAGCTTGGTTCCGGGGGGCAGTGTGAATGAGCAGTTCTTC.

This clone was detected a few times. The chain recombines TRBV9 with TRBJ2-1; maybe TRBD1 (5 bases). V dropped 0 bases and J dropped 3 bases, with 10 bases sitting between them. The CDR3 spans 15 residues. CDR1 is SGDLS, CDR2 YYNGEE, per germline. CDR3 protein: CASSVGGSYYNEQFF. In nucleotides, the CDR3 is TGTGCCAGCAGCGTAGGGGGCAGCTACTACAATGAGCAGTTCTTC. Complete variable domain (other parts from reference TRBV9 and TRBJ2-1): DSGVTQTPKHLITATGQRVTLRCSPRSGDLSVYWYQQSLDQGLQFLIQYYNGEERAKGNILERFSAQQFPDLHSELNLSSLELGDSALYFCASSVGGSYYNEQFFGPGTRLTVL.

This clone was picked up a small number of times. The genes are TRBV1 and TRBJ1-1. TRBV1 is given as a pseudogene. This CDR3 has 12 residues. CDR3 protein: CTSSHQPCLAFF. The CDR3 nucleotides are TGCACCAGCAGCCATCAGCCGTGTTTGGCTTTCTTT.

In its sample, this clone was seen a few times. The chain couples TRBV7-2 to TRBJ2-1; D ambiguous. V lost 2 bases and J 10 bases, leaving 6 bases between the germline ends. The germline V gene has CDR1 SGHTA and CDR2 FQGNSA. The CDR3 loop spans 11 amino acids. In nucleotides, the CDR3 is TGTGCCAGCAGCTTAAGGCTAGAGCAGTTCTTC. Translating gives CASSLRLEQFF.

This sequence joins TRBV5-1 and TRBJ1-1; a possible D gene is TRBD1 (6 bases). Trimming shortened V by 4 bases and J by 2 bases, and 18 bases separated the two germline ends. Germline V gene data show CDR1 as SGHRS and CDR2 as YFSETQ. The CDR3 is made up of 16 amino acids. Here the CDR3 DNA reads TGCGCCAGCAGCCGGAGGGAAAACAGGGACAACACTGAAGCTTTCTTT. Translation gives CASSRRENRDNTEAFF.

The chain joins TRBV7-3 to TRBJ2-1, with TRBD2 matching over 12 bases. Per the germline V gene, CDR1 is SGHTA and CDR2 is FQGTGA. The V and J ends lost 5 bases and 9 bases, in that order; junction bases with no gene match: 5. This CDR3 contains 14 residues. This CDR3 reads CASSPSGGAAEQFF. CDR3 nucleotide sequence: TGTGCCAGCAGCCCTAGCGGGGGGGCAGCTGAGCAGTTCTTC.

This rearrangement joins TRBV29-1 to TRBJ1-4; a weak D match, TRBD1 (5 bases). Germline V gives CDR1 SQVTM, CDR2 ANQGSEA. Deletions cut 5 bases from V and 10 bases from J, with 17 bases between. The CDR3 spans 13 residues. CDR3 sequence reads: CSVFLSGTGKLFF. DNA of the CDR3: TGCAGCGTTTTCCTCTCCGGGACGGGAAAACTGTTTTTT.

V usage is TRBV7-9 and J usage is TRBJ1-1; D remains ambiguous. Germline assignment: CDR1 SEHNR and CDR2 FQNEAQ (reference sequence). This CDR3 spans 14 amino acids. V was shortened by 3 bases and J by 7 bases, with 15 bases between the two germline ends. The CDR3 here is CASSFIRGSYEAFF. DNA for the CDR3: TGTGCCAGCAGCTTCATTCGGGGTTCCTATGAAGCTTTCTTT.

A few counts support this clone. This chain links TRBV29-1 with TRBJ2-1; D gene unclear. Looked up from germline, CDR1 is SQVTM and CDR2 is ANQGSEA. Trimming left V 6 bases short and J 6 bases short, with 12 bases between. The CDR3 runs 12 residues. CDR3 sequence: CSVRQASNEQFF. For the CDR3, the DNA is TGCAGCGTACGTCAAGCCTCCAATGAGCAGTTCTTC.

This chain connects TRBV30 to TRBJ1-5; D call uncertain. The CDR3 contains 15 residues. Germline V gives CDR1 GTSNPN, CDR2 SVGIG (reference sequence). Between the trimmed V and J ends, which lost 2 bases and 2 bases, there was a span of 13 bases. The CDR3 region is CAWSPHPSGNQPQHF. The CDR3 nucleotides are TGTGCCTGGAGTCCTCACCCATCGGGCAATCAGCCCCAGCATTTT.

The rearrangement links TRBV7-2 to TRBJ1-1, with D perhaps TRBD1 (5 bases). Germline V gene data show CDR1 as SGHTA and CDR2 as FQGNSA. Trimming removed 2 bases from V and 1 base from J, with 11 bases in between. The CDR3 runs to 15 residues. This chain's CDR3 is CASSLRRGPNTEAFF. CDR3 nucleotide sequence: TGTGCCAGCAGCTTAAGGAGGGGACCGAACACTGAAGCTTTCTTT.

The CDR3 nucleotides are TGTGCCAGCAGCCCACCCTCCAGGGACTTCACAGATACGCAGTATTTT. It encodes CASSPPSRDFTDTQYF. This chain links TRBV5-6 with TRBJ2-3, with D possibly being TRBD2 (6 bases). The CDR3 covers 16 residues. Germline V gives CDR1 SGHDT, CDR2 YYEEEE. V lost 4 bases to trimming and J lost 2 bases, with 17 bases between them.

This chain links TRBV15 with TRBJ1-2; D ambiguous. CDR1 is LNHNV and CDR2 is YYDKDF in the germline V gene (reference sequence). This CDR3 is built from 15 residues. The V gene lost 0 bases and the J gene lost 1 base, with 9 bases spanning the gap. CDR3 loop: CATSRDRYSNYGYTF. The CDR3, as DNA: TGTGCCACCAGCAGAGATCGGTACAGTAACTATGGCTACACCTTC.

The V and J genes are TRBV14 and TRBJ2-1, with D unclear. The germline V gene encodes CDR1 SGHDN and CDR2 FVKESK. Trimming pared 0 bases from V and 4 bases from J, leaving 10 bases between. The CDR3 covers 15 residues. The CDR3 reads CASSQEGAQYNEQFF. CDR3 in DNA: TGTGCCAGCAGCCAAGAAGGTGCACAGTACAATGAGCAGTTCTTC.

The rearrangement uses TRBV29-1 and TRBJ2-4; D is undetermined. The CDR3 runs to 12 residues. Between the trimmed V and J ends, which lost 3 bases and 6 bases, there was a span of 9 bases. The V gene's germline CDR1 is SQVTM and CDR2 ANQGSEA. The CDR3 spells CSVDVLGNIQYF. The CDR3 DNA reads as TGCAGCGTTGATGTCCTGGGAAACATTCAGTACTTC. The entire variable domain, with the rest obtained from reference TRBV29-1 and TRBJ2-4, is as follows: SAVISQKPSRDICQRGTSLTIQCQVDSQVTMMFWYRQQPGQSLTLIATANQGSEATYESGFVIDKFPISRPNLTFSTLTVSNMSPEDSSIYLCSVDVLGNIQYFGAGTRLSVL.

The V call is TRBV25-1, the J call TRBJ2-1; 9 positions agree with TRBD1. This CDR3 is built from 15 residues. CDR1 MGHDK and CDR2 SYGVNS come from the germline V gene. V trimming: 4 bases; J trimming: 7 bases; junction bases outside the gene matches: 8. The CDR3 bases are TGTGCCAGCAGTGCGCGGGACAGGGAGAGGAATGAGCAGTTCTTC. Encoded protein: CASSARDRERNEQFF.

This clone occurred once. This chain uses TRBV5-6 with TRBJ2-3; 10 nucleotides agree with TRBD2. V lost 4 bases to trimming and J lost 1 base; unmatched junction nucleotides: 6. Germline values: CDR1 SGHDT, CDR2 YYEEEE. CDR3 length: 16 amino acids. DNA for the CDR3: TGTGCCAGCAGCCAGGGACTAGCGAGTGGCACAGATACGCAGTATTTT. This encodes CASSQGLASGTDTQYF.

CDR3 sequence: CASSVAPDSYEQYF. CDR3 DNA: TGTGCCAGCAGCGTGGCCCCCGACAGCTACGAGCAGTACTTC. This chain connects TRBV9 to TRBJ2-7; D possibly corresponds to TRBD1 (5 bases). Germline V gives CDR1 SGDLS, CDR2 YYNGEE. The CDR3 runs 14 residues. V was cut by 2 bases and J by 3 bases, with 12 bases left in between. The variable domain in full, completed from reference TRBV9 and TRBJ2-7, reads DSGVTQTPKHLITATGQRVTLRCSPRSGDLSVYWYQQSLDQGLQFLIQYYNGEERAKGNILERFSAQQFPDLHSELNLSSLELGDSALYFCASSVAPDSYEQYFGPGTRLTVT.

This clone was counted between two and nine times. This CDR3 is CASSGPYEQYF. The CDR3 DNA is TGTGCCAGCAGCGGGCCCTACGAGCAGTACTTC. V is TRBV7-2 and J is TRBJ2-7, with D uncertain. Germline lookup yields CDR1 SGHTA and CDR2 FQGNSA. There are 11 residues in the CDR3. V was clipped by 5 bases and J by 2 bases, with 4 bases between them.

The V and J genes are TRBV7-3 and TRBJ2-3; possible D gene TRBD2, 5 bases. CDR1 SGHTA and CDR2 FQGTGA come from the germline V gene. CDR3 length: 15 residues. Trimming took off 2 bases at V and 2 bases at J, with 11 bases between the two ends. In DNA, the CDR3 is TGTGCCAGCAGCTTATCCGGGGTTCTCACAGATACGCAGTATTTT. This encodes CASSLSGVLTDTQYF.

This clone was picked up many times. The V and J genes are TRBV4-3 and TRBJ2-4; the match to TRBD2 covers 12 bases. CDR3 length: 16 amino acids. Per germline, CDR1 LGHNA and CDR2 YSLEER. V shed 0 bases and J 8 bases; nucleotides not matched to a gene: 5. This chain's CDR3 is CASSQDRLAGDDIQYF. The CDR3 DNA follows: TGCGCCAGCAGCCAAGATCGACTAGCGGGGGACGACATTCAGTACTTC.

V and J are TRBV11-2 and TRBJ2-7; 7 positions agree with TRBD1. The CDR3 has 14 residues. CDR1 and CDR2 (germline): SGHAT, FQNNGV. V gave up 0 bases and J gave up 5 bases; unmatched junction bases: 4. CDR3 region: CASSLDLTGNEQYF. CDR3 DNA: TGTGCCAGCAGCTTAGATCTGACAGGGAACGAGCAGTACTTC.

This rearrangement joins TRBV6-1 to TRBJ2-1; 7 bases line up with TRBD2. CDR3 size: 16 residues. Trimming at V came to 2 bases and at J to 2 bases, leaving 6 bases not matched to a gene. Germline CDR1 MNHNS, CDR2 SASEGT. CDR3 coding DNA: TGTGCCAGCAGTGAAAGAGGCGGGGGAACCTACAATGAGCAGTTCTTC. It codes for CASSERGGGTYNEQFF.

This clone appeared many times. The chain combines TRBV2 with TRBJ2-1; the D is unclear. This CDR3 has 13 residues. CDR1 SNHLY and CDR2 FYNNEI come from the germline V gene. V lost 7 bases and J lost 5, with 12 bases in between. CDR3 sequence reads: CASIQEPNNEQFF. For the CDR3, the DNA is TGTGCCAGCATTCAGGAGCCAAACAATGAGCAGTTCTTC.

The chain joins TRBV5-1 to TRBJ2-1; a possible D gene is TRBD2 (6 bases). Germline assignment: CDR1 SGHRS and CDR2 YFSETQ. The CDR3 has 16 residues. V lost 5 bases and J 0 bases, leaving 15 bases between the germline ends. CDR3 nucleotide sequence: TGCGCCAGCAGAACGGGGGTCTCTAGCTCCTACAATGAGCAGTTCTTC. It is translated as CASRTGVSSSYNEQFF. Filled out from reference TRBV5-1 and TRBJ2-1, the complete variable domain reads KAGVTQTPRYLIKTRGQQVTLSCSPISGHRSVSWYQQTPGQGLQFLFEYFSETQRNKGNFPGRFSGRQFSNSRSEMNVSTLELGDSALYLCASRTGVSSSYNEQFFGPGTRLTVL.

The V call is TRBV7-7, the J call TRBJ1-5, with a possible D match to TRBD1 (5 bases). Per the germline V gene, CDR1 is SSHAT and CDR2 is FNYEAQ (reference sequence). V shed 1 base and J shed 2 bases, with 9 bases lying between them. This CDR3 region has 15 residues. The CDR3 DNA is TGTGCCAGCAGCTTAGACCCGGGACGCAATCAGCCCCAGCATTTT. Its translation is CASSLDPGRNQPQHF. Supplemented by reference TRBV7-7 and TRBJ1-5, the full variable domain reads GAGVSQSPRYKVTKRGQDVTLRCDPISSHATLYWYQQALGQGPEFLTYFNYEAQPDKSGLPSDRFSAERPEGSISTLTIQRTEQRDSAMYRCASSLDPGRNQPQHFGDGTRLSIL.